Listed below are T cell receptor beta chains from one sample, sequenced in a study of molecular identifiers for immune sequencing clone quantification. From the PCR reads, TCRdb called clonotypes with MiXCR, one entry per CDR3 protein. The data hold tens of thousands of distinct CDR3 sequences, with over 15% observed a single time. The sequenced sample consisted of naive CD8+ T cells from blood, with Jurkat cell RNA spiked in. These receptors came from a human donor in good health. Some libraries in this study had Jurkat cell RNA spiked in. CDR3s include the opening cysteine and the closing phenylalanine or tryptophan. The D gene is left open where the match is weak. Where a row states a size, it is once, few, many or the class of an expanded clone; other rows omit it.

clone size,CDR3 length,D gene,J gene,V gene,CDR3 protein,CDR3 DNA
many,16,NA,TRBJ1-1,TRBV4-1,CASSRGPRVGGSEAFF,TGCGCCAGCAGCCGAGGACCCAGGGTCGGAGGATCGGAAGCTTTCTTT
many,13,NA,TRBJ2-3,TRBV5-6,CASSFRRTDTQYF,TGTGCCAGCAGCTTTCGAAGGACAGATACGCAGTATTTT
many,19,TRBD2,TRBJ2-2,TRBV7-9,CASSLAARIALADTGELFF,TGTGCCAGCAGCTTAGCAGCGAGGATAGCTCTAGCGGACACCGGGGAGCTGTTTTTT
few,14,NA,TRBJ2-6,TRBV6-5,CASSGLSGANVLTF,TGTGCCAGCAGCGGACTCTCTGGGGCCAACGTCCTGACTTTC
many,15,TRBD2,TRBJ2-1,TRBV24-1,CATSDLRTSRNEQFF,TGTGCCACCAGTGATTTACGGACTAGCCGGAATGAGCAGTTCTTC
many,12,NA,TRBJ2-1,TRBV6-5,CASSPFRGEQFF,TGTGCCAGCAGCCCCTTCAGAGGTGAGCAGTTCTTC
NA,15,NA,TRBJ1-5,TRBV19,CASSIGSGVNRPQHF,TGTGCCAGTAGTATAGGATCCGGGGTTAATCGGCCCCAGCATTTT
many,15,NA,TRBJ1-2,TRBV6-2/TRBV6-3,CASSLLQSPGYGYTF,TGTGCCAGCAGTTTACTACAGTCTCCAGGCTATGGCTACACCTTC
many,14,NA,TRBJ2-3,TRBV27,CASSLFAETDTQYF,TGTGCCAGCAGTTTATTTGCAGAAACAGATACGCAGTATTTT
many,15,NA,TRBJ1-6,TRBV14,CASSQKGHDNSPLHF,TGTGCCAGCAGCCAAAAGGGACACGATAATTCACCCCTCCACTTT
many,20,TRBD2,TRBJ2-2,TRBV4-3,CASSQDLLAGGPIRTGELFF,TGCGCCAGCAGCCAAGATCTACTAGCGGGAGGGCCAATTCGGACCGGGGAGCTGTTTTTT
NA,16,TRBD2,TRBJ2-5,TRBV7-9,CASSSGGSETQETQYF,TGTGCCAGCAGCTCCGGGGGGAGCGAGACCCAAGAGACCCAGTACTTC
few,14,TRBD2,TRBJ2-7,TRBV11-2,CASSSLAGAREQYF,TGTGCCAGCAGCTCACTAGCGGGAGCTCGCGAGCAGTACTTC
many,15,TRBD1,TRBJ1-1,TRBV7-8,CASSSPPDRDTEAFF,TGTGCCAGCAGCTCGCCGCCGGACAGGGACACTGAAGCTTTCTTT